This T cell receptor beta chain comes out of a study of blood T cell repertoires in COVID-19 (dated by TCRdb to between 2020 and 2021). A note on the overall study: Collaborator samples came from the United States, Italy and Spain and covered acute and convalescent phases of COVID-19. The prospective study material was composed of cDNA or gDNA derived from T cells, B-cell-depleted T cells, or PBMCs. The dataset comprised deeply sampled blood TCRbeta repertoires from subjects exposed to, actively infected with, or recovered from COVID-19. The repertoires were released in a freely available public database meant as a resource for research on the immune response to SARS-CoV-2. Samples were obtained from the ongoing ImmuneRACE study (first 160 participants) and from 1,254 subjects provided by 6 global collaborators. The sample metadata nearly always contained a de-identified subject ID, COVID-19 status, age in years and sex. Where available, HLA class I and class II types were taken from metadata supplied by the sample provider and were not determined by assay-based typing. Paper-wide results and their limitations: Clinical and demographic metadata were provided uncurated, with the amount varying by source and participant.

Participants in the prospective study were enrolled through a virtual design, were aged roughly 18 to 100 years, and lived in fewer than 30 United States geographic areas. In the prospective study, cohorts were assigned on the basis of participant-reported clinical history obtained from a screening survey and a study questionnaire. Recovered participants in ImmuneRACE Cohort 3 were defined as having two consecutive negative NP/OP PCR tests, clearance from a healthcare professional, or resolution of symptoms. Mobile phlebotomists in the prospective study collected whole blood, serum and a nasopharyngeal or oropharyngeal swab from every participant. Additional blood draws and questionnaires over an approximately 2-month period could optionally be provided by prospective study participants. Before DNA extraction, prospective study blood samples were shipped either frozen or at room temperature. V was cut back by 5 bases and J by 13 bases, leaving a gap of 17 bases between them. The cysteine opens and the phenylalanine closes a CDR3 of 13 amino acids. Only the CDR3 DNA is retained, 39 bases long and in frame from the first base. In the germline V gene (reference sequence), CDR1 corresponds to SEHNR and CDR2 to FQNEAQ.

As concerns this clone: Its antigen is not yet known. It has no much larger one-base neighbor in the sample; base qualities were not kept.

TCRbeta CDR3 regions were amplified from genomic DNA by means of the immunoSEQ Assay, a bias-controlled multiplex PCR. Regarding the original processing steps: The number of nucleated cells in each sample was estimated from the amplification of reference gene primers within the assay. To quantify the absolute abundance of each unique TCRbeta CDR3 rearrangement, sequence reads were collapsed and filtered. Productive Simpson clonality was computed per sample as the square root of Simpson's diversity index over productive rearrangements. TCRdb mirrors the immuneACCESS table, restricted to in-frame sequences. Some clones are absent from its copies; in checked studies, under half trace to an unresolved V gene, and the reason for the others is unknown. D and trimming were read from the DNA, whereas the V and J calls and clone size are those reported in that table. A total of roughly 400,000 clones appear in this sample, under 90% of them only once. 1.7% of the sample is taken by the ten largest.

The V and J genes are TRBV7-9 and TRBJ2-2, and possibly TRBD2, on 6 matching bases. This TCR came from a woman aged 25 to 39 who had recovered from COVID-19. Material: PBMCs or T cells enriched from blood (not recorded which). DNA sequence: TGTGCCAGCAGCAATTATGGGGAGGCGGTGCTGTTTTTT. It translates to CASSNYGEAVLFF.